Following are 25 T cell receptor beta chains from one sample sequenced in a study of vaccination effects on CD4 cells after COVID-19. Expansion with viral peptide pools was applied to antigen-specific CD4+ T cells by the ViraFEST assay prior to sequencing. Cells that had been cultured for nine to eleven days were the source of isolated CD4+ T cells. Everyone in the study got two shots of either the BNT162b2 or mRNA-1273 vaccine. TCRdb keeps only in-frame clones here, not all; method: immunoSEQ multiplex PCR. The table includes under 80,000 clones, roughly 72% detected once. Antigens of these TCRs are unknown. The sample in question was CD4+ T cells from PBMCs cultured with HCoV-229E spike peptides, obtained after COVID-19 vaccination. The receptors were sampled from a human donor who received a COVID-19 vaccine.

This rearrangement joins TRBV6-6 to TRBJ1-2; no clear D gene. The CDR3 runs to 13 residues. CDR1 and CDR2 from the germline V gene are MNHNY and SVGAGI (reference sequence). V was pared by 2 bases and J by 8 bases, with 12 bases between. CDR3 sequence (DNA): TGTGCCAGCAGTTACCCTCAGCTCGGCGGCTACACCTTC. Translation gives CASSYPQLGGYTF.

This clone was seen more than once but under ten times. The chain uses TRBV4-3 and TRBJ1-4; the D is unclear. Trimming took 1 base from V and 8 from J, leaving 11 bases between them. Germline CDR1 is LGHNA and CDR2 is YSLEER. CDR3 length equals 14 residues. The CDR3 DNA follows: TGCGCCAGCAGCCAAGGAAACTCGAGAGAAAAACTGTTTTTT. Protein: CASSQGNSREKLFF.

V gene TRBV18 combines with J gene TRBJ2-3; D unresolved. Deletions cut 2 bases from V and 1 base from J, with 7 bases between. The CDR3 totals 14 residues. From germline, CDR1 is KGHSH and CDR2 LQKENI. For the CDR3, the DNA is TGTGCCAGCTCACCATTCCCGGGCACAGATACGCAGTATTTT. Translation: CASSPFPGTDTQYF. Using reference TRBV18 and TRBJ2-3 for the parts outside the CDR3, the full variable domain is NAGVMQNPRHLVRRRGQEARLRCSPMKGHSHVYWYRQLPEEGLKFMVYLQKENIIDESGMPKERFSAEFPKEGPSILRIQQVVRGDSAAYFCASSPFPGTDTQYFGPGTRLTVL.

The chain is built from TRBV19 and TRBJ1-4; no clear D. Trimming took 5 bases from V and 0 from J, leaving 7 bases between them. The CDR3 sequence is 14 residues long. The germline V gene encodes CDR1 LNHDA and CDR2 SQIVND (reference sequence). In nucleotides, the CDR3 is TGTGCCAGTAGTTTCGGCGCAACTAATGAAAAACTGTTTTTT. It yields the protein CASSFGATNEKLFF.

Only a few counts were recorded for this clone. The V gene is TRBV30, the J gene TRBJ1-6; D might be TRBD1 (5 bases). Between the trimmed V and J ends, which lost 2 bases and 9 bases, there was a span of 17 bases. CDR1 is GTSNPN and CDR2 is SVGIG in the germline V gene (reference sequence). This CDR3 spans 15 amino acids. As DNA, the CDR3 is TGTGCCTGGAGTCCGCGGACCGGTCAGGGTTCACCCCTCCACTTT. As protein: CAWSPRTGQGSPLHF. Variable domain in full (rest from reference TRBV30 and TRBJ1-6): SQTIHQWPATLVQPVGSPLSLECTVEGTSNPNLYWYRQAAGRGLQLLFYSVGIGQISSEVPQNLSASRPQDRQFILSSKKLLLSDSGFYLCAWSPRTGQGSPLHFGNGTRLTVT.

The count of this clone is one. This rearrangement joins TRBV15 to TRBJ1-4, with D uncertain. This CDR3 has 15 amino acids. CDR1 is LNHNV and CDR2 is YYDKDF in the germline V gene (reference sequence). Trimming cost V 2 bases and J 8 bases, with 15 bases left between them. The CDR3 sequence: CATSRPRTGREKLFF. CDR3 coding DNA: TGTGCCACCAGCAGACCCCGGACGGGGAGGGAAAAACTGTTTTTT.

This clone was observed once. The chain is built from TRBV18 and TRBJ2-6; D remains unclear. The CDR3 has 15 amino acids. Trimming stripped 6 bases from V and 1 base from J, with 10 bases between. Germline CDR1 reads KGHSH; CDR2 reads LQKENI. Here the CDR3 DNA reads TGTGCCAGCTCCCCGTTAGATTCTGGGGCCAACGTCCTGACTTTC. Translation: CASSPLDSGANVLTF.

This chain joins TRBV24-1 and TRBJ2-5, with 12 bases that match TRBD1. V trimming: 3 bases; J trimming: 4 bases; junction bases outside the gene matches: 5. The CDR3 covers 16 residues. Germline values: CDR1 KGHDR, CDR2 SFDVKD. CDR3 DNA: TGTGCCACCAGTGATCGGGACAGGGGGCGAAGAGAGACCCAGTACTTC. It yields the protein CATSDRDRGRRETQYF.

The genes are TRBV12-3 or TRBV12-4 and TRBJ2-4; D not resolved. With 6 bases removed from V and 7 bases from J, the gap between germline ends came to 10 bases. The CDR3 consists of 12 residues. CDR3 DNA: TGTGCCAGCAGCCAACGAAACAACATTCAGTACTTC. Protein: CASSQRNNIQYF.

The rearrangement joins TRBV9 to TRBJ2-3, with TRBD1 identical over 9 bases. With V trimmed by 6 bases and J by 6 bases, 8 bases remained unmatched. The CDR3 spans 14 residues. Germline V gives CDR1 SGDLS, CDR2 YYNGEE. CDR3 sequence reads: CASNAGQGIDTQYF. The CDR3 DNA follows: TGTGCCAGCAACGCGGGACAGGGTATCGATACGCAGTATTTT.

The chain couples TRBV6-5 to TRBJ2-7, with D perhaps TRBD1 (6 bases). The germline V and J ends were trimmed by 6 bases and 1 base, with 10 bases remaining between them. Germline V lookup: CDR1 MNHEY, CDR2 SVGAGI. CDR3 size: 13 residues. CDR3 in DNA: TGTGCCAGCAGGCCCAGGGGATCCTACGAGCAGTACGTC. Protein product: CASRPRGSYEQYV.

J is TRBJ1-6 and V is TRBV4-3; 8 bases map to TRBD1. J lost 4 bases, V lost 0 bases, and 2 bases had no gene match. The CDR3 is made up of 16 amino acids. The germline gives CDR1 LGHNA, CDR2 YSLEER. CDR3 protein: CASSQERTGYNSPLHF. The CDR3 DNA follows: TGCGCCAGCAGCCAAGAGCGGACAGGGTATAATTCACCCCTCCACTTT.

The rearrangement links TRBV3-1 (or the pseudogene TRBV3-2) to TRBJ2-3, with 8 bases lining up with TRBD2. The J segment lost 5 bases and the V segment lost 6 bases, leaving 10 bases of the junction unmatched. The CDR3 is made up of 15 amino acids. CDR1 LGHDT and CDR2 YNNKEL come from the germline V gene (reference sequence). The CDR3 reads CASSVTGGPGDTQYF. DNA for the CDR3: TGTGCCAGCAGTGTCACGGGGGGGCCCGGAGATACGCAGTATTTT.

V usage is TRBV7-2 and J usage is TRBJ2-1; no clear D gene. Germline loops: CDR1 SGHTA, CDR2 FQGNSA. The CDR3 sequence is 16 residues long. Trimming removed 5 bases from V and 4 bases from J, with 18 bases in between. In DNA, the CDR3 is TGTGCCAGCAGCCCAAGCAAGATCTCGACTTACAATGAGCAGTTCTTC. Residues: CASSPSKISTYNEQFF.

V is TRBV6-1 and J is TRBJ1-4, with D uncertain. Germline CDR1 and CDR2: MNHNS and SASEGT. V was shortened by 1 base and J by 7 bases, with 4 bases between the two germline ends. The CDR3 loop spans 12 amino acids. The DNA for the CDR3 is TGTGCCAGCAGTGAAGTTGTTGAAAAACTGTTTTTT. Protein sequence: CASSEVVEKLFF.

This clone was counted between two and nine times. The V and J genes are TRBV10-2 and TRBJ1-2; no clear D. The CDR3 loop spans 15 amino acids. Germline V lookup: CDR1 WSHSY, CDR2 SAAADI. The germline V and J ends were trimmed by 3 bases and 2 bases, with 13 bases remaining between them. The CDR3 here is CASSDVRAQNYGYTF. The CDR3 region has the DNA TGCGCCAGCAGTGATGTACGGGCTCAGAACTATGGCTACACCTTC.

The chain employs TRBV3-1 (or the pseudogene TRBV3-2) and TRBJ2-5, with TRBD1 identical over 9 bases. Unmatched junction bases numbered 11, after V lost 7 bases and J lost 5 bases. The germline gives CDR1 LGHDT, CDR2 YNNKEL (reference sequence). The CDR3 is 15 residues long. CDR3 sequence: CASTPSPTGGETQYF. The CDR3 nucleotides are TGTGCCAGCACCCCAAGCCCGACAGGGGGGGAGACCCAGTACTTC.

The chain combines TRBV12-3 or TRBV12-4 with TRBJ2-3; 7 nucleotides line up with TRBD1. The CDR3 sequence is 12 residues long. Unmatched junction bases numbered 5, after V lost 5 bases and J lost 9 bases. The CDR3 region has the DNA TGTGCCAGCAGTGCCTCGACAGGGACGCAGTATTTT. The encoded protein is CASSASTGTQYF.

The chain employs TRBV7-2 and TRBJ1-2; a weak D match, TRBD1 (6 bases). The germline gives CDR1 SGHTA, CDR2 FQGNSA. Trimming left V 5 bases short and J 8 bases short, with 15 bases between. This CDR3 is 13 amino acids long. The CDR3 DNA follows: TGTGCCAGCAGCCCAAGCACAGGGTTCGGCTACACCTTC. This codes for CASSPSTGFGYTF.

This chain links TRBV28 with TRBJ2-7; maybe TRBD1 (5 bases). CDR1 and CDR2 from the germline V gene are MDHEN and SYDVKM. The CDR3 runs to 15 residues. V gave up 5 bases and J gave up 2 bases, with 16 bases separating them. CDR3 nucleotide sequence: TGTGCCAGCAGTAAGCAGGGTAGGCCCCCCTACGAGCAGTACGTC. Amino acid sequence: CASSKQGRPPYEQYV.

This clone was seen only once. The CDR3 region is CATSGTSGGVSSYNEQFF. Here the CDR3 DNA reads TGTGCCACCAGCGGGACTAGCGGGGGAGTGAGCTCCTACAATGAGCAGTTCTTC. The chain links TRBV15 to TRBJ2-1; TRBD2 agrees at 14 bases. V lost 5 bases to trimming and J lost 0 bases; unmatched junction nucleotides: 6. Germline CDR1 LNHNV, CDR2 YYDKDF (reference sequence). CDR3 length: 18 residues.

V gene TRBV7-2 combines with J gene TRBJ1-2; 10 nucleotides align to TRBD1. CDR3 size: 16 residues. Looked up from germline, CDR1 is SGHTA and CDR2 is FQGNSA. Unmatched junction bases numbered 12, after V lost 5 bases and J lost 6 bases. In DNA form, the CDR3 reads TGTGCCAGCAGCCGTGACAGGGGGCGGATTGAGAATGGCTACACCTTC. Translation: CASSRDRGRIENGYTF.

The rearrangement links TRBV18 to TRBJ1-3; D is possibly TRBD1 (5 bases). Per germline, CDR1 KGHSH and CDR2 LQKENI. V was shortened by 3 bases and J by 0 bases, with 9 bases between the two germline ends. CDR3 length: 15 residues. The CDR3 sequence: CASSPQTASGNTIYF. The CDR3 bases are TGTGCCAGCTCACCGCAGACAGCCTCTGGAAACACCATATATTTT.

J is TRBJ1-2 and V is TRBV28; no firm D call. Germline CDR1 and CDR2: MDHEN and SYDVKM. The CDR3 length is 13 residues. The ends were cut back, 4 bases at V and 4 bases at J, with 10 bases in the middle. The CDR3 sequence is CASSYHSLYGYTF. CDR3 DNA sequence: TGTGCCAGCAGTTATCACAGTCTCTATGGCTACACCTTC.

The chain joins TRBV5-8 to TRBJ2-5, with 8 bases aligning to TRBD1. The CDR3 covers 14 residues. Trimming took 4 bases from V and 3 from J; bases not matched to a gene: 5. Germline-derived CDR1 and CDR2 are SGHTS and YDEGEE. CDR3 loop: CASSRRTGKETQYF. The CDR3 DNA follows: TGTGCCAGCAGCCGACGGACAGGGAAAGAGACCCAGTACTTC. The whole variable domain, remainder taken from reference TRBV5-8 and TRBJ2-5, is EAGVTQSPTHLIKTRGQQATLRCSPISGHTSVYWYQQALGLGLQFLLWYDEGEERNRGNFPPRFSGRQFPNYSSELNVNALELEDSALYLCASSRRTGKETQYFGPGTRLLVL.